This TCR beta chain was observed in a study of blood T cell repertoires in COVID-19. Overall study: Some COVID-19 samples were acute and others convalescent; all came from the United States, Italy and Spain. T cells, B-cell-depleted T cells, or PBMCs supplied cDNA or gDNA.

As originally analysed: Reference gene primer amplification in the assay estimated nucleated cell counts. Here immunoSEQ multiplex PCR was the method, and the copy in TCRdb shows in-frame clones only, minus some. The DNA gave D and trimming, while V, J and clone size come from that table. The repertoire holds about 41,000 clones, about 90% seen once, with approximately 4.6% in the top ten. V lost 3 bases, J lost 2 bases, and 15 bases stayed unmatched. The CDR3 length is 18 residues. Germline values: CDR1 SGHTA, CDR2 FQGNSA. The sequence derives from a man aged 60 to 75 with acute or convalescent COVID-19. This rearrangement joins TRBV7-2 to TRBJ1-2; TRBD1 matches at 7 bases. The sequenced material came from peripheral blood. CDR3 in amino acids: CASSLTPPGGVTNYGYTF. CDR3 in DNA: TGTGCCAGCAGCTTGACCCCTCCAGGGGGTGTAACGAACTATGGCTACACCTTC.